These 5 T cell receptor beta chains originate from one sample sequenced in a study of graft-versus-host responses after intestinal transplantation. Assay used: immunoSEQ multiplex PCR; TCRdb lists only in-frame clones, some missing. The table has roughly 90,000 clones, about 88% seen once. These TCRs' antigens remain unknown. Sequencing was performed on unstimulated CD4+ T cells sorted from spleen or lymph node cells, taken before transplant. All receptors derive from a human donor who was the organ donor for an intestinal transplant.

The J gene is TRBJ1-1, the V gene TRBV27; 7 nucleotides align to TRBD1. The V and J ends lost 4 bases and 1 base, in that order; junction bases with no gene match: 9. The CDR3 is made up of 16 amino acids. CDR1 and CDR2 (germline): MNHEY, SMNVEV (reference sequence). The CDR3 region has the DNA TGTGCCAGCAGTTCCCGCTCGACAGGGAGGAACACTGAAGCTTTCTTT. Protein: CASSSRSTGRNTEAFF.

This clone was found a few times. The chain links TRBV29-1 to TRBJ1-2, with 7 bases matching TRBD1. J gave up 4 bases and V 4 bases, and 3 bases lay outside the gene matches. Germline CDR1 SQVTM, CDR2 ANQGSEA. The CDR3 spans 12 residues. This CDR3 is CSVAGTVYGYTF. The CDR3 region has the DNA TGCAGCGTTGCCGGGACAGTCTATGGCTACACCTTC.

The chain carries TRBV19 and TRBJ1-2; a possible D gene is TRBD1 (5 bases). Trimming removed 10 bases from V and 3 bases from J, with 24 bases in between. From germline, CDR1 is LNHDA and CDR2 SQIVND (reference sequence). The CDR3 has 16 residues. DNA for the CDR3: TGTGCCACCTCGAGAAAAGGGGTTTCTTCCGACTATGGCTACACCTTC. Protein product: CATSRKGVSSDYGYTF. Drawing the rest from reference TRBV19 and TRBJ1-2, the complete variable domain is DGGITQSPKYLFRKEGQNVTLSCEQNLNHDAMYWYRQDPGQGLRLIYYSQIVNDFQKGDIAEGYSVSREKKESFPLTVTSAQKNPTAFYLCATSRKGVSSDYGYTFGSGTRLTVV.

The chain recombines TRBV6-6 with TRBJ2-3, with 7 bases that match TRBD1. Germline CDR1 is MNHNY and CDR2 is SVGAGI (reference sequence). CDR3 length equals 14 residues. The trim removed 2 bases at V and 6 bases at J, leaving 5 bases unmatched. DNA of the CDR3: TGTGCCAGCAGTTACGACAGGGCTCGGGATACGCAGTATTTT. This translates into CASSYDRARDTQYF.

This clone was recorded once. The rearrangement uses TRBV7-3 and TRBJ2-7; D is undetermined. CDR1 and CDR2 (germline): SGHTA, FQGTGA. V dropped 5 bases and J dropped 5 bases, with 16 bases sitting between them. The CDR3 consists of 14 residues. CDR3 sequence reads: CASSPRQSTDEQYF. CDR3 sequence (DNA): TGTGCCAGCAGCCCCCGCCAATCCACTGACGAGCAGTACTTC.